This paragraph reports one T cell receptor beta chain. The data were obtained in a study of identical twins. Per the germline V gene, CDR1 is DFQATT and CDR2 is SNEGSKA (reference sequence). With V trimmed by 7 bases and J by 2 bases, 13 bases remained unmatched. CDR3 size: 16 residues. MiXCR, applied by TCRdb to the 5' RACE reads, yields one record per CDR3 protein. The sample shows 500,000 to 600,000 distinct CDR3 sequences, approximately 22% of them seen only once. In addition, the sample was reused for a study of T cells expressing NK-cell markers. That study adds: Also leading the CD3+CD56-NKG2C+ fraction in a few donors were these clonotypes.

The rearrangement uses TRBV20-1 and TRBJ1-2; TRBD1 matches 10 bases. Sequencing input: CD4+ T cells sorted from blood. The origin of this receptor is a woman between 18 and 30 years old in good health. The CDR3 is CSVEGQGDLLNYGYTF. As DNA, the CDR3 is TGCAGTGTTGAAGGACAGGGGGACCTTCTGAACTATGGCTACACCTTC.